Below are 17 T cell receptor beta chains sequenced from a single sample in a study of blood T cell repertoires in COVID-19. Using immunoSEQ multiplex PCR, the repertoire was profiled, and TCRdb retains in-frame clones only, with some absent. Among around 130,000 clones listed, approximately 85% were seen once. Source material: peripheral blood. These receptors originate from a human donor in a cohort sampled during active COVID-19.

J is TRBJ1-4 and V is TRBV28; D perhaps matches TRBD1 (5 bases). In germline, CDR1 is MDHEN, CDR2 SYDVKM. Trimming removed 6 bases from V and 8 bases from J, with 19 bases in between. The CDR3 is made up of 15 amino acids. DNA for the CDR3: TGTGCCAGCAGCCTAGGTTCAGGGTATGGGGAAAAACTGTTTTTT. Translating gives CASSLGSGYGEKLFF.

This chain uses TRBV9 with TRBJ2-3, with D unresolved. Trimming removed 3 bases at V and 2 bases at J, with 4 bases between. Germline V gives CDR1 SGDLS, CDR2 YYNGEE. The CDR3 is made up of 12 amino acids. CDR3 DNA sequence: TGTGCCAGCAGCGCCTACACAGATACGCAGTATTTT. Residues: CASSAYTDTQYF.

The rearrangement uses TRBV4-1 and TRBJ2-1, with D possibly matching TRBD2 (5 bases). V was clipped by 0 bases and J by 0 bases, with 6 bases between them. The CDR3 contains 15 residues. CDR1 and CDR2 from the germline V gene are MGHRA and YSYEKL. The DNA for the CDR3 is TGCGCCAGCAGCCAAGAGGGGAGCTCCTACAATGAGCAGTTCTTC. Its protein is CASSQEGSSYNEQFF.

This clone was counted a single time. The CDR3 loop is CASSLGDIGTDTQYF. CDR3 in DNA: TGTGCCAGCAGCCTTGGGGACATAGGCACAGATACGCAGTATTTT. V usage is TRBV5-8 and J usage is TRBJ2-3; the D gene is possibly TRBD1 (6 bases). The V end lost 4 bases, the J end lost 1 base, and 13 bases lay between the germline ends. The germline V gene encodes CDR1 SGHTS and CDR2 YDEGEE. This CDR3 is 15 amino acids long.

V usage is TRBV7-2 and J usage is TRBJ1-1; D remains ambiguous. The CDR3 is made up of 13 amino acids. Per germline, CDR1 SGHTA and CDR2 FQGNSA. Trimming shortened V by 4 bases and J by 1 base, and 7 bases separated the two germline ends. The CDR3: CASSSRSNTEAFF. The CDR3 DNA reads TGTGCCAGCAGCTCCCGGTCGAACACTGAAGCTTTCTTT.

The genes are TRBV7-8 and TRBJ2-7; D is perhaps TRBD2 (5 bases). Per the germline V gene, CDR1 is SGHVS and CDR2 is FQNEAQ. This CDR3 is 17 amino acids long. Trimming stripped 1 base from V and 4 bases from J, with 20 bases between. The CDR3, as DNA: TGTGCCAGCAGCTTAGAAGTGGCGCGGGCGCATTTTTACGAGCAGTACTTC. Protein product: CASSLEVARAHFYEQYF.

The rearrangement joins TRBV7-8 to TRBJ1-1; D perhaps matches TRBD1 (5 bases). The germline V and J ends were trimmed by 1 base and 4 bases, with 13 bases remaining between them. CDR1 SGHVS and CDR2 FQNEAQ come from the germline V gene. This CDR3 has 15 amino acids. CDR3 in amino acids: CASSLVLGAATEAFF. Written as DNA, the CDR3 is TGTGCCAGCAGCTTAGTTTTAGGGGCCGCCACTGAAGCTTTCTTT.

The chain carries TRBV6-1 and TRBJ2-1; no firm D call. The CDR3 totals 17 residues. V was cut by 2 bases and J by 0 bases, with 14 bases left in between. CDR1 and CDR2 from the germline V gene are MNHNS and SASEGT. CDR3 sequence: CASSEYDGSSSYNEQFF. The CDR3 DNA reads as TGTGCCAGCAGTGAATATGATGGCTCCAGCTCCTACAATGAGCAGTTCTTC.

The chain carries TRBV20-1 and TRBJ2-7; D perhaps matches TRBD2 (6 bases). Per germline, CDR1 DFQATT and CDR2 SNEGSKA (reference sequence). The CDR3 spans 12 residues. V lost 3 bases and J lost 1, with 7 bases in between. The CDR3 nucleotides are TGCAGTGCTAGTCGGGGGTCCTACGAGCAGTACTTC. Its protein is CSASRGSYEQYF.

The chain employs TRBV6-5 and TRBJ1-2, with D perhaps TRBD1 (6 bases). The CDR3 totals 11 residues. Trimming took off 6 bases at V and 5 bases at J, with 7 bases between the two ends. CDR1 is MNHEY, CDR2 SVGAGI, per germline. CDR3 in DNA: TGTGCCAGCAGCCAGGGGTATGGCTACACCTTC. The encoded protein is CASSQGYGYTF.

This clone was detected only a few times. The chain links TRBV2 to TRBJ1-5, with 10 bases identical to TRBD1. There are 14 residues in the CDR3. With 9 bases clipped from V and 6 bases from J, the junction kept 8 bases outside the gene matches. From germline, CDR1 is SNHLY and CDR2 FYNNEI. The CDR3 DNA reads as TGTGCCAGTCTGCCGGGACAGGGGATTCAGCCCCAGCATTTT. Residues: CASLPGQGIQPQHF.

CDR3 protein: CASSTTATGELFF. The CDR3 nucleotides read TGTGCCAGCAGTACGACAGCCACCGGGGAGCTGTTTTTT. The J gene is TRBJ2-2, the V gene TRBV5-5, with a weak D call TRBD1 (5 bases). CDR3 size: 13 residues. CDR1 is SGHKS, CDR2 YYEKEE, per germline (reference sequence). Trimming removed 5 bases from V and 4 bases from J, with 9 bases in between.

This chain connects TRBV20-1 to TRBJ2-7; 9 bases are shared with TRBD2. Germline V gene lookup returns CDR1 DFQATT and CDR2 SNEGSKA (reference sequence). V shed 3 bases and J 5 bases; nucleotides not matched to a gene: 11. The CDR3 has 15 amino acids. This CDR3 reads CSASRPSGAYNEQYF. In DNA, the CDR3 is TGCAGTGCTAGTCGCCCTAGCGGGGCTTACAACGAGCAGTACTTC.

CDR3 loop: CAIRRGLDTDTQYF. Here the CDR3 DNA reads TGTGCCATCAGGCGGGGACTAGACACAGATACGCAGTATTTT. The rearrangement joins TRBV10-3 to TRBJ2-3; 8 bases are shared with TRBD2. Germline assignment: CDR1 ENHRY and CDR2 SYGVKD. CDR3 length equals 14 residues. After removal of 6 bases from V and 2 bases from J, the junction contained 4 bases not matched to a gene.

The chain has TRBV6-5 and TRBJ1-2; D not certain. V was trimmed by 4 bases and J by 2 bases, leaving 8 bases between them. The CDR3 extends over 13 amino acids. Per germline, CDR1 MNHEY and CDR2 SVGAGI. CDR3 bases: TGTGCCAGCAGTTCAAGGGAGAACTATGGCTACACCTTC. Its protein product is CASSSRENYGYTF.

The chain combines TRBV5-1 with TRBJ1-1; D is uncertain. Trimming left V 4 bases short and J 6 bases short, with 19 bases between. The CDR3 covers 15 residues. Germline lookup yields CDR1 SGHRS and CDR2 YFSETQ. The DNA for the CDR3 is TGCGCCAGCAGCCCGGGGAGAGGGTCGGTCCCTGAAGCTTTCTTT. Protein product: CASSPGRGSVPEAFF.

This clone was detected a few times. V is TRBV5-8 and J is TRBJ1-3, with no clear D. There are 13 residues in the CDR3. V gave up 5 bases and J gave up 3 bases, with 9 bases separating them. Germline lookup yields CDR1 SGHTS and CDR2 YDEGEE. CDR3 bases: TGTGCCAGCAGTCCCGGCGGTGGAAACACCATATATTTT. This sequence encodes CASSPGGGNTIYF.